This record covers a single TCR beta chain. V was trimmed by 5 bases and J by 5 bases, leaving 15 bases between them. The CDR3 runs 14 residues. Germline V gene sequence: CDR1 SGHTA, CDR2 FQGNSA. The source of the sample is a study of control samples from healthy donors and cancer patients. Profiled with immunoSEQ multiplex PCR; TCRdb holds only in-frame clones, not every one. The sample holds about 120,000 clones, around 93% seen once. The chain has TRBV7-2 and TRBJ2-5; D may match TRBD1 or TRBD2 (6 bases each). The source is a man in his fifties or sixties with head and neck cancer. The sample consisted of PBMCs. CDR3 nucleotides: TGTGCCAGCAGCGCCTCAAGAGGGGGGGAGACCCAGTACTTC. Its protein is CASSASRGGETQYF.